These 16 T cell receptor beta chains originate from one sample sequenced in a study of siplizumab effects on memory and regulatory T cells. TCRdb's copy holds only in-frame clones and misses some; the assay was immunoSEQ multiplex PCR. The sample has more than 85,000 clones; approximately 94% are singletons. Input material: CD4+ T cells sorted from blood. The receptors derive from a human donor in good health.

The rearrangement joins TRBV18 to TRBJ1-2; D is unresolved. Trimming shortened V by 3 bases and J by 3 bases, and 14 bases separated the two germline ends. This CDR3 is built from 15 residues. Per the germline V gene, CDR1 is KGHSH and CDR2 is LQKENI. CDR3 in DNA: TGTGCCAGCTCACCCACCTCGGGATACTACTATGGCTACACCTTC. Translated, it gives CASSPTSGYYYGYTF.

The chain uses TRBV9 and TRBJ2-1; D tentatively fits TRBD1 or TRBD2 (5 bases each). Germline lookup yields CDR1 SGDLS and CDR2 YYNGEE. Trimming took off 6 bases at V and 7 bases at J, with 11 bases between the two ends. The CDR3 runs 12 residues. The CDR3 bases are TGTGCCAGCACCCGTTGGGGGAATGAGCAGTTCTTC. Protein product: CASTRWGNEQFF.

The chain couples TRBV19 to TRBJ1-1; D might be TRBD1 (5 bases). V was clipped by 3 bases and J by 6 bases, with 8 bases between them. Per the germline V gene, CDR1 is LNHDA and CDR2 is SQIVND (reference sequence). There are 12 residues in the CDR3. CDR3 DNA: TGTGCCAGTAGTATTCGGGGGGCTGAAGCTTTCTTT. It is translated as CASSIRGAEAFF.

Written as DNA, the CDR3 is TGTGCCAGCAGCCCGGGACTACACCAAGAGACCCAGTACTTC. This encodes CASSPGLHQETQYF. The chain joins TRBV9 to TRBJ2-5; 7 bases line up with TRBD2. Germline V lookup: CDR1 SGDLS, CDR2 YYNGEE. The CDR3 is made up of 14 amino acids. The V and J ends lost 4 bases and 0 bases, in that order; junction bases with no gene match: 3. The whole variable domain, filled in from reference TRBV9 and TRBJ2-5, reads DSGVTQTPKHLITATGQRVTLRCSPRSGDLSVYWYQQSLDQGLQFLIQYYNGEERAKGNILERFSAQQFPDLHSELNLSSLELGDSALYFCASSPGLHQETQYFGPGTRLLVL.

The chain uses TRBV5-6 and TRBJ2-1; 7 nucleotides match TRBD2. This CDR3 comprises 14 residues. Germline V CDR1 and CDR2: SGHDT, YYEEEE. The V and J ends lost 6 bases and 6 bases, in that order; junction bases with no gene match: 9. The CDR3 sequence is CASTLKTSVNEQFF. DNA for the CDR3: TGTGCCAGCACCCTAAAAACTAGCGTCAATGAGCAGTTCTTC. The full variable domain, its missing parts supplied by reference TRBV5-6 and TRBJ2-1, is DAGVTQSPTHLIKTRGQQVTLRCSPKSGHDTVSWYQQALGQGPQFIFQYYEEEERQRGNFPDRFSGHQFPNYSSELNVNALLLGDSALYLCASTLKTSVNEQFFGPGTRLTVL.

The rearrangement links TRBV2 to TRBJ1-2; D is unclear. CDR1 SNHLY and CDR2 FYNNEI come from the germline V gene. V was shortened by 2 bases and J by 0 bases, with 13 bases between the two germline ends. There are 16 residues in the CDR3. CDR3 protein: CASSENRAGANYGYTF. CDR3 nucleotides: TGTGCCAGCAGTGAAAATAGGGCAGGAGCTAACTATGGCTACACCTTC.

CDR3 amino acids: CASSLYGTQETQYF. The CDR3 bases are TGTGCCAGCAGCTTATACGGGACTCAAGAGACCCAGTACTTC. This sequence joins TRBV7-2 and TRBJ2-5; D might be TRBD2 (6 bases). Germline lookup yields CDR1 SGHTA and CDR2 FQGNSA. This CDR3 comprises 14 residues. V dropped 2 bases and J dropped 2 bases, with 9 bases sitting between them.

The CDR3 loop is CASSLAGRELTEQYF. The CDR3 DNA reads as TGTGCCAGCAGCTTAGCAGGCCGGGAGCTGACCGAGCAGTACTTC. The chain links TRBV7-2 to TRBJ2-7, with a weak D call TRBD2 (6 bases). This CDR3 contains 15 residues. Germline V lookup: CDR1 SGHTA, CDR2 FQGNSA. Trimming removed 0 bases at V and 6 bases at J, with 15 bases between.

This clone was counted once. The rearrangement joins TRBV4-3 to TRBJ2-7; 7 bases are a match to TRBD1. Germline CDR1 is LGHNA and CDR2 is YSLEER. V lost 0 bases to trimming and J lost 3 bases; unmatched junction nucleotides: 14. This CDR3 contains 18 residues. The CDR3 DNA sequence: TGCGCCAGCAGCCAAGACCCTCCAGGGGGATCCCGGGGCTACGAGCAGTACTTC. Protein: CASSQDPPGGSRGYEQYF.

This clone was seen a single time. The J gene is TRBJ1-2, the V gene TRBV5-1, with 9 bases that match TRBD1. The germline CDR1 and CDR2 sequences are SGHRS and YFSETQ. CDR3 length equals 16 residues. The J segment lost 0 bases and the V segment lost 4 bases, leaving 7 bases of the junction unmatched. Written as DNA, the CDR3 is TGCGCCAGCAGCCCAGGACAGGGGACAGCTAACTATGGCTACACCTTC. This translates into CASSPGQGTANYGYTF.

The chain links TRBV18 to TRBJ2-3; D might be TRBD2 (6 bases). This CDR3 comprises 16 residues. Germline assignment: CDR1 KGHSH and CDR2 LQKENI. V lost 8 bases and J 2 bases, leaving 20 bases between the germline ends. The CDR3 loop reads CASGLVRGVITDTQYF. The CDR3 DNA reads TGTGCCAGCGGGTTGGTTCGCGGGGTCATCACAGATACGCAGTATTTT.

This clone was picked up one time. The chain employs TRBV5-6 and TRBJ1-5, with TRBD1 matching over 8 bases. The CDR3 runs to 19 residues. From germline, CDR1 is SGHDT and CDR2 YYEEEE. The J segment lost 2 bases and the V segment lost 0 bases, leaving 13 bases of the junction unmatched. In nucleotides, the CDR3 is TGTGCCAGCAGCTTGGCTGGGACAGGCCGACTCAGGGGCAATCAGCCCCAGCATTTT. As protein: CASSLAGTGRLRGNQPQHF.

J is TRBJ2-7 and V is TRBV7-9; 7 bases align to TRBD1. After removal of 0 bases from V and 3 bases from J, the junction contained 5 bases not matched to a gene. Germline lookup yields CDR1 SEHNR and CDR2 FQNEAQ (reference sequence). The CDR3 has 15 amino acids. The DNA for the CDR3 is TGTGCCAGCAGCTTAGCCCCGACAGGGAACTACGAGCAGTACTTC. Its translation is CASSLAPTGNYEQYF. The variable domain in full, with the rest retrieved from reference TRBV7-9 and TRBJ2-7, is DTGVSQNPRHKITKRGQNVTFRCDPISEHNRLYWYRQTLGQGPEFLTYFQNEAQLEKSRLLSDRFSAERPKGSFSTLEIQRTEQGDSAMYLCASSLAPTGNYEQYFGPGTRLTVT.

The V call is TRBV30, the J call TRBJ1-1, with a possible D match to TRBD1 (6 bases). Germline V gene lookup returns CDR1 GTSNPN and CDR2 SVGIG (reference sequence). CDR3 length equals 14 residues. The germline V and J ends were trimmed by 0 bases and 7 bases, with 15 bases remaining between them. CDR3 loop: CAWSVWAGVSEAFF. The CDR3 nucleotides read TGTGCCTGGAGTGTATGGGCAGGGGTGAGTGAAGCTTTCTTT.

In its sample, this clone ranks as medium-sized. The V and J genes are TRBV5-6 and TRBJ2-7, with a possible D match to TRBD2 (5 bases). Trimming pared 6 bases from V and 6 bases from J, leaving 16 bases between. The CDR3 totals 13 residues. Germline-derived CDR1 and CDR2 are SGHDT and YYEEEE. For the CDR3, the DNA is TGTGCCAGCACCTACACTTCGGGATCCGAGCAGTACTTC. It translates to CASTYTSGSEQYF.

This chain joins TRBV5-1 and TRBJ2-5, with TRBD2 identical over 7 bases. Germline assignment: CDR1 SGHRS and CDR2 YFSETQ. Losses at the gene ends were 0 bases for V and 5 bases for J; bases not matched to a gene: 10. The CDR3 totals 16 residues. DNA for the CDR3: TGCGCCAGCAGCTTGGCCGGATCGGGGGGAACGGAGACCCAGTACTTC. It translates to CASSLAGSGGTETQYF.